The 3 T cell receptor beta chains below all came from one sample that was sequenced in a study of OX40 agonist ivuxolimab in advanced cancers. Assay: immunoSEQ multiplex PCR; the TCRdb copy retains only in-frame clones and omits some. The sample lists some 70,000 clones, under 95% occurring once. The sequences come from CD4+ or CD8+ T cells sorted from blood, collected in a trial of the OX40 agonist ivuxolimab. The source of these receptors is an adult with an advanced solid tumor such as melanoma, head and neck, liver or kidney cancer.

This chain joins TRBV4-2 and TRBJ1-3; D is ambiguous. The CDR3 loop spans 13 amino acids. Germline V CDR1 and CDR2: LGHNA, YNFKEQ. V was pared by 5 bases and J by 8 bases, with 13 bases between. CDR3 nucleotide sequence: TGTGCCAGCAGCGTCACTAGTTTGGACACCATATATTTT. Translated: CASSVTSLDTIYF.

The gene calls are TRBV6-6 and TRBJ1-2, with D possibly being TRBD1 (6 bases). Germline assignment: CDR1 MNHNY and CDR2 SVGAGI (reference sequence). The germline V and J ends were trimmed by 5 bases and 8 bases, with 21 bases remaining between them. The CDR3 is 15 amino acids. The CDR3 DNA follows: TGTGCCAGCAGTGTATCAGGGGCCCTACTATTCGGCTACACCTTC. It is translated as CASSVSGALLFGYTF.

The chain combines TRBV6-6 with TRBJ2-1; 12 bases match TRBD2. V shed 10 bases and J 7 bases; nucleotides not matched to a gene: 8. This CDR3 is built from 14 residues. Germline loops: CDR1 MNHNY, CDR2 SVGAGI (reference sequence). CDR3 DNA sequence: TGTGCCACCACAGGGACTAGCGGGCCTAATGAGCAGTTCTTC. Translation: CATTGTSGPNEQFF.